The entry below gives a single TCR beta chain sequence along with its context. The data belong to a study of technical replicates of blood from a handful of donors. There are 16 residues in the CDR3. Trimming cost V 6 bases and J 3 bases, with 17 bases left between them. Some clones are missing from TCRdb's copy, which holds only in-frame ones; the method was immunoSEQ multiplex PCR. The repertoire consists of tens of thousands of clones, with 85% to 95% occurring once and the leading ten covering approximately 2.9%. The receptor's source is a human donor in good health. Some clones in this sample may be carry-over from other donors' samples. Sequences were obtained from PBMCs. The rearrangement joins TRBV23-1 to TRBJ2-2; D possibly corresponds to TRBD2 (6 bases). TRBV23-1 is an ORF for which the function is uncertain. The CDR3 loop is CASRGLKLGDTGELFF. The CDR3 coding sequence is TGCGCCAGCAGGGGACTCAAACTGGGGGACACCGGGGAGCTGTTTTTT.